One sample yielded the 22 T cell receptor beta chains listed below, sequenced in a study of T cell repertoires in cytomegalovirus infection. MiXCR was run by TCRdb on the reads, yielding one entry per CDR3 protein. The sample holds roughly 920,000 distinct CDR3 sequences, approximately 33% seen once. No cognate antigen is known for these TCRs. The source material was cultured CD8+ T cells from PBMCs, sampled from culture after CMV antigen stimulation. Source of these receptors: a human donor in good health (CMV status not recorded). Some clones in this sample may be carry-over from other donors' samples.

The chain employs TRBV7-3 and TRBJ2-5, with TRBD1 as a possible D gene (6 bases). Between the trimmed V and J ends, which lost 3 bases and 2 bases, there was a span of 16 bases. This CDR3 region has 16 residues. In germline, CDR1 is SGHTA, CDR2 FQGTGA. The CDR3 coding sequence is TGTGCCAGCAGCTTCACTCTGGGGGCCCCGCAAGAGACCCAGTACTTC. It codes for CASSFTLGAPQETQYF.

This sequence joins TRBV29-1 and TRBJ1-2; tentatively, D is TRBD1 (5 bases). Trimming took off 6 bases at V and 1 base at J, with 15 bases between the two ends. CDR1 and CDR2 from the germline V gene are SQVTM and ANQGSEA. This CDR3 comprises 14 residues. The CDR3 loop reads CSVGWGDFNYGYTF. For the CDR3, the DNA is TGCAGCGTGGGGTGGGGGGATTTTAACTATGGCTACACCTTC. Full variable domain (remainder filled in from reference TRBV29-1 and TRBJ1-2): SAVISQKPSRDICQRGTSLTIQCQVDSQVTMMFWYRQQPGQSLTLIATANQGSEATYESGFVIDKFPISRPNLTFSTLTVSNMSPEDSSIYLCSVGWGDFNYGYTFGSGTRLTVV.

The chain links TRBV27 to TRBJ2-1; no clear D gene. The CDR3 length is 15 residues. V was pared by 5 bases and J by 0 bases, with 11 bases between. Per the germline V gene, CDR1 is MNHEY and CDR2 is SMNVEV (reference sequence). The CDR3 loop is CASSGEASSYNEQFF. Here the CDR3 DNA reads TGTGCCAGCAGTGGGGAAGCGAGCTCCTACAATGAGCAGTTCTTC.

This clonotype was found a few times. The genes are TRBV4-3 and TRBJ2-1; D gene unclear. Trimming removed 1 base at V and 7 bases at J, with 8 bases between. Germline V gives CDR1 LGHNA, CDR2 YSLEER. The CDR3 is 13 residues long. The CDR3: CASSQVWRNEQFF. The CDR3 coding sequence is TGCGCCAGCAGCCAAGTCTGGAGAAATGAGCAGTTCTTC.

This chain uses TRBV12-3 or TRBV12-4 with TRBJ2-1; a weak D match, TRBD2 (5 bases). V was clipped by 1 base and J by 8 bases, with 15 bases between them. The CDR3 covers 15 residues. CDR3 residues: CASSLESGIGYEQFF. The CDR3 bases are TGTGCCAGCAGTTTAGAGTCGGGGATAGGGTATGAGCAGTTCTTC.

A word on this clonotype: A clone one base away is much larger, so this may be a read error. J is TRBJ2-5 and V is TRBV7-8; TRBD2 aligns across 14 bases. The CDR3 runs 17 residues. Germline lookup yields CDR1 SGHVS and CDR2 FQNEAQ. For the CDR3, the DNA is TGTGTCAGCAGCTTAAAGGGACTAGCGGGGGCAGGAGAGACCCAGTACTTC. It is translated as CVSSLKGLAGAGETQYF.

V usage is TRBV12-3 or TRBV12-4 and J usage is TRBJ2-5; 7 positions agree with TRBD2. V trimming: 5 bases; J trimming: 5 bases; junction bases outside the gene matches: 11. The CDR3 contains 15 residues. The CDR3 nucleotides read TGTGCCAGCAGTCTTGGGGGACTAACGATGGAGACCCAGTACTTC. Its translation is CASSLGGLTMETQYF.

This chain joins TRBV20-1 and TRBJ2-7; perhaps TRBD2 as D (6 bases). V lost 3 bases and J 2 bases, leaving 14 bases between the germline ends. The CDR3 has 14 residues. CDR1 is DFQATT and CDR2 is SNEGSKA in the germline V gene (reference sequence). CDR3 sequence reads: CSAREGLNTYEQYV. As DNA, the CDR3 is TGCAGTGCTAGGGAGGGGCTAAATACCTACGAGCAGTACGTC.

The chain carries TRBV19 and TRBJ2-7; possibly TRBD1 for D (7 bases). The ends were cut back, 6 bases at V and 2 bases at J, with 14 bases in the middle. Germline CDR1 reads LNHDA; CDR2 reads SQIVND (reference sequence). The length of the CDR3 is 14 residues. The CDR3 coding sequence is TGTGCCAGTAGAGGCGGGGACAGACCCTACGAGCAGTACTTC. This translates into CASRGGDRPYEQYF.

This sequence joins TRBV27 and TRBJ1-6; maybe TRBD1 (6 bases). V lost 6 bases, J lost 7 bases, and 16 bases lay in between. The CDR3 totals 15 residues. The germline V gene encodes CDR1 MNHEY and CDR2 SMNVEV (reference sequence). CDR3 DNA sequence: TGTGCCAGCAGCCTGCCCCGGGACACAAATTCACCCCTCCACTTT. This encodes CASSLPRDTNSPLHF.

V and J are TRBV5-5 and TRBJ1-1; D unclear. Between the trimmed V and J ends, which lost 4 bases and 0 bases, there was a span of 13 bases. Per germline, CDR1 SGHKS and CDR2 YYEKEE (reference sequence). There are 15 residues in the CDR3. The CDR3 nucleotides read TGTGCCAGCAGCCCCTCCCAGAGGATGAACACTGAAGCTTTCTTT. Its protein is CASSPSQRMNTEAFF. Drawing the rest from reference TRBV5-5 and TRBJ1-1, the complete variable domain is DAGVTQSPTHLIKTRGQQVTLRCSPISGHKSVSWYQQVLGQGPQFIFQYYEKEERGRGNFPDRFSARQFPNYSSELNVNALLLGDSALYLCASSPSQRMNTEAFFGQGTRLTVV.

The chain uses TRBV27 and TRBJ1-2; D is possibly TRBD1 (6 bases). The CDR3 has 14 amino acids. The V gene lost 6 bases and the J gene lost 1 base, with 12 bases spanning the gap. Germline V gives CDR1 MNHEY, CDR2 SMNVEV (reference sequence). CDR3 sequence: CASRRPGDNYGYTF. The DNA of the CDR3 is TGTGCCAGCAGGAGGCCAGGGGATAACTATGGCTACACCTTC.

To note about this clonotype: One end of the junction does not line up with germline, which may come from a read error. J is TRBJ1-5 and V is TRBV7-9; 9 bases agree with TRBD1. This CDR3 has 18 amino acids. Germline lookup yields CDR1 SEHNR and CDR2 FQNEAQ (reference sequence). The CDR3 coding sequence is TGTGCCAGCAGCTCAGTCGGGACAGGGAAACATAGCAATCAGCCCCAGCAGTTT. Its translation: CASSSVGTGKHSNQPQQF.

This clonotype appeared many times. The chain is built from TRBV7-9 and TRBJ1-1, with TRBD1 identical over 9 bases. V gave up 5 bases and J gave up 5 bases; unmatched junction bases: 6. This CDR3 region has 14 residues. The germline gives CDR1 SEHNR, CDR2 FQNEAQ (reference sequence). The DNA for the CDR3 is TGTGCCAGCAGCCCGAGACAGGGGGGGACTGAAGCTTTCTTT. It codes for CASSPRQGGTEAFF.

This clonotype was recorded at least ten times. CDR3 DNA sequence: TGTGCCAGCAGCTTCCAAGGACAGCCCTATGGCTACACCTTC. Its protein product is CASSFQGQPYGYTF. The chain carries TRBV7-2 and TRBJ1-2; TRBD1 is a possible D gene (6 bases). The CDR3 is made up of 14 amino acids. CDR1 is SGHTA and CDR2 is FQGNSA in the germline V gene. The V gene lost 3 bases and the J gene lost 4 bases, with 12 bases spanning the gap.

There are a few counts of this clonotype. The chain has TRBV27 and TRBJ2-1; D gene uncertain. The CDR3 extends over 17 amino acids. Germline V CDR1 and CDR2: MNHEY, SMNVEV (reference sequence). The V end lost 1 base, the J end lost 1 base, and 14 bases lay between the germline ends. CDR3 nucleotides: TGTGCCAGCAGTTTATTTCCCCCACTGACTTCCTACAATGAGCAGTTCTTC. Translation: CASSLFPPLTSYNEQFF.

This clonotype came up a few times. The chain has TRBV4-1 and TRBJ1-1; D gene ambiguous. Germline lookup yields CDR1 MGHRA and CDR2 YSYEKL. Trimming stripped 3 bases from V and 0 bases from J, with 14 bases between. The CDR3 covers 16 residues. In DNA form, the CDR3 reads TGCGCCAGCAGCCAGGATCCTCAGGCGCTGAACACTGAAGCTTTCTTT. It codes for CASSQDPQALNTEAFF.

This clonotype was seen a few times. This chain uses TRBV7-9 with TRBJ2-2; 7 bases map to TRBD2. The V gene end was trimmed by 11 bases and the J gene end by 7 bases; junction bases not matched to a gene: 7. Germline CDR1 reads SEHNR; CDR2 reads FQNEAQ (reference sequence). The CDR3 runs 12 residues. CDR3 DNA sequence: TGTGCCCCCCGATCGGGGGGCGGGGAGCTGTTTTTT. This encodes CAPRSGGGELFF.

J is TRBJ2-4 and V is TRBV20-1, with 12 nucleotides matching TRBD2. The CDR3 extends over 16 amino acids. Per the germline V gene, CDR1 is DFQATT and CDR2 is SNEGSKA (reference sequence). V trimming: 1 base; J trimming: 2 bases; junction bases outside the gene matches: 3. The CDR3 is CSARASGGASKNIQYF. The CDR3 DNA sequence: TGCAGTGCTAGAGCTAGCGGGGGGGCCTCCAAAAACATTCAGTACTTC.

The V gene is TRBV7-9, the J gene TRBJ1-2, with 9 bases fitting TRBD1. From germline, CDR1 is SEHNR and CDR2 FQNEAQ (reference sequence). The ends lost 5 bases at V and 8 bases at J; junction bases unmatched: 9. The CDR3 consists of 14 residues. DNA for the CDR3: TGTGCCAGCAGCCCGAAATCGGACAGGGGCGGCTACACCTTC. Its translation is CASSPKSDRGGYTF.

J is TRBJ1-1 and V is TRBV29-1; 7 bases agree with TRBD1. Germline V gene lookup returns CDR1 SQVTM and CDR2 ANQGSEA. The CDR3 loop spans 14 amino acids. Trimming cost V 3 bases and J 0 bases; bases outside gene matches: 4. CDR3 DNA: TGCAGCGTTGACGAGGGGGCCATGAACACTGAAGCTTTCTTT. Translated, it gives CSVDEGAMNTEAFF.

This chain joins TRBV5-4 and TRBJ2-1, with 10 nucleotides matching TRBD2. The length of the CDR3 is 15 residues. V was clipped by 1 base and J by 6 bases; unmatched bases: 4. Germline CDR1 SGHNT, CDR2 YYREEE (reference sequence). The CDR3 protein is CASSLWTSGINEQFF. For the CDR3, the DNA is TGTGCCAGCAGCTTGTGGACTAGCGGAATCAATGAGCAGTTCTTC.